The 30 T cell receptor beta chains listed next were all sequenced from one sample in a study of cytomegalovirus exposure and HLA in healthy donors. PCR amplification relied on 60 Vbeta primers (plus 13 Jbeta primers). Profiled with immunoSEQ multiplex PCR; TCRdb holds only in-frame clones, not every one. This sample has approximately 90,000 clones, with roughly three quarters found just once. Sequenced sample: PBMCs. These receptors originate from a young man in good health and CMV-seronegative.

This sequence joins TRBV9 and TRBJ2-7; a possible D gene is TRBD2 (6 bases). Trimming left V 4 bases short and J 2 bases short, with 13 bases between. The CDR3 runs 14 residues. Per germline, CDR1 SGDLS and CDR2 YYNGEE. In nucleotides, the CDR3 is TGTGCCAGCAGCCTCTCGGGACTTACCTACGAGCAGTACTTC. It specifies CASSLSGLTYEQYF. Drawing the rest from reference TRBV9 and TRBJ2-7, the complete variable domain is DSGVTQTPKHLITATGQRVTLRCSPRSGDLSVYWYQQSLDQGLQFLIQYYNGEERAKGNILERFSAQQFPDLHSELNLSSLELGDSALYFCASSLSGLTYEQYFGPGTRLTVT.

The chain uses TRBV10-3 and TRBJ1-1; 7 nucleotides align to TRBD1. Losses at the gene ends were 11 bases for V and 8 bases for J; bases not matched to a gene: 14. The CDR3 loop spans 13 amino acids. CDR1 is ENHRY and CDR2 is SYGVKD in the germline V gene. Here the CDR3 reads CAHSRDSQEEAFF. The DNA for the CDR3 is TGTGCCCACTCTCGGGACAGCCAAGAGGAAGCTTTCTTT.

This clone has only a few counts. This chain connects TRBV6-5 to TRBJ2-7; maybe TRBD1 (5 bases). The CDR3 consists of 13 residues. Germline CDR1 and CDR2: MNHEY and SVGAGI. V gave up 5 bases and J gave up 9 bases, with 17 bases separating them. CDR3 nucleotides: TGTGCCAGCAGTCAGGGCCCCTCCCTTGGGCAGTACTTC. This encodes CASSQGPSLGQYF.

The chain couples TRBV11-2 to TRBJ2-7, with TRBD1 matching over 7 bases. CDR1 and CDR2 (germline): SGHAT, FQNNGV. This CDR3 comprises 12 residues. V was pared by 5 bases and J by 5 bases, with 3 bases of the junction left unmatched. The CDR3 reads CASSRDRDEQYF. The CDR3 nucleotides read TGTGCCAGCAGCCGTGACAGGGACGAGCAGTACTTC.

The chain has TRBV4-2 and TRBJ2-5; TRBD1 agrees at 7 bases. The end of the DNA is better explained by TRBJ2-7, so the J call may be wrong. The CDR3 covers 15 residues. Germline CDR1 and CDR2: LGHNA and YNFKEQ. The CDR3 sequence is CASSQGQGGTYEQYF. In DNA, the CDR3 is TGTGCCAGCAGCCAAGGACAGGGCGGAACCTACGAGCAGTACTTC.

The table lists this clone with a few counts. The rearrangement uses TRBV5-1 and TRBJ2-7; weak D call: TRBD1 (5 bases). Trimming shortened V by 2 bases and J by 5 bases, and 14 bases separated the two germline ends. CDR1 is SGHRS, CDR2 YFSETQ, per germline. The CDR3 length is 14 residues. Here the CDR3 DNA reads TGCGCCAGCAGCTTCAAGGGGCAAGTGGACGAGCAGTACTTC. Translated, it gives CASSFKGQVDEQYF.

J is TRBJ2-7 and V is TRBV7-2, with 7 bases fitting TRBD2. Germline assignment: CDR1 SGHTA and CDR2 FQGNSA. CDR3 length equals 13 residues. With 4 bases clipped from V and 4 bases from J, the junction kept 4 bases outside the gene matches. This chain's CDR3 is CASSWDYVYEQYF. The CDR3 coding sequence is TGTGCCAGCAGCTGGGACTACGTTTACGAGCAGTACTTC.

This chain uses TRBV5-1 with TRBJ2-7; D possibly corresponds to TRBD2 (5 bases). V lost 0 bases and J 6 bases, leaving 13 bases between the germline ends. Germline lookup yields CDR1 SGHRS and CDR2 YFSETQ. The CDR3 length is 14 residues. CDR3 in amino acids: CASSLVSEGGEQYF. CDR3 nucleotide sequence: TGCGCCAGCAGCTTGGTGTCGGAAGGAGGCGAGCAGTACTTC.

The genes are TRBV4-3 and TRBJ1-5; 11 positions match TRBD1. CDR3 size: 15 residues. CDR1 and CDR2 (germline): LGHNA, YSLEER. The junction had 2 bases not matched to a gene; V was cut back by 1 base and J by 6 bases. The CDR3 bases are TGCGCCAGCAGCCAAGGGACAGGGGGCTTTCAGCCCCAGCATTTT. This sequence encodes CASSQGTGGFQPQHF.

The rearrangement joins TRBV6-5 to TRBJ1-2; 12 positions agree with TRBD1. Germline CDR1 MNHEY, CDR2 SVGAGI. This CDR3 has 15 residues. Unmatched junction bases numbered 9, after V lost 5 bases and J lost 8 bases. CDR3 sequence reads: CASSNFRDRGHGYTF. CDR3 coding DNA: TGTGCCAGCAGTAATTTCCGGGACAGGGGGCACGGCTACACCTTC.

The rearrangement joins TRBV14 to TRBJ1-1, with 9 nucleotides matching TRBD1. The length of the CDR3 is 15 residues. Germline V lookup: CDR1 SGHDN, CDR2 FVKESK. J gave up 0 bases and V 4 bases, and 3 bases lay outside the gene matches. The CDR3 here is CASSRWTGVNTEAFF. The CDR3 bases are TGTGCCAGCAGCCGCTGGACAGGGGTGAACACTGAAGCTTTCTTT. Drawing the rest from reference TRBV14 and TRBJ1-1, the complete variable domain is EAGVTQFPSHSVIEKGQTVTLRCDPISGHDNLYWYRRVMGKEIKFLLHFVKESKQDESGMPNNRFLAERTGGTYSTLKVQPAELEDSGVYFCASSRWTGVNTEAFFGQGTRLTVV.

The J gene is TRBJ1-6, the V gene TRBV27; D not certain. CDR1 and CDR2 (germline): MNHEY, SMNVEV (reference sequence). This CDR3 contains 16 residues. The ends were cut back, 0 bases at V and 0 bases at J, with 6 bases in the middle. The CDR3 DNA is TGTGCCAGCAGTTTATCCCTCGGCTCCTATAATTCACCCCTCCACTTT. This sequence encodes CASSLSLGSYNSPLHF.

The CDR3 is CASSIGLAETNEQFF. The CDR3 DNA reads TGTGCCAGCAGCATAGGACTAGCGGAGACAAATGAGCAGTTCTTC. The rearrangement uses TRBV11-3 and TRBJ2-1; TRBD2 agrees at 10 bases. Germline CDR1 reads SGHNT; CDR2 reads YENEEA. With V trimmed by 5 bases and J by 7 bases, 8 bases remained unmatched. The CDR3 consists of 15 residues.

To note about this clone: The junction departs from the called germline gene at one end, perhaps through a read error. The DNA of the CDR3 is TGTTCCAGCAGCCGAGGTCGCTCAGGGGAAAACTATGGCTACACCTTC. Amino acids: CSSSRGRSGENYGYTF. The chain is built from TRBV7-9 and TRBJ1-2; D may be TRBD1 (6 bases). The CDR3 is made up of 16 amino acids. Germline CDR1 SEHNR, CDR2 FQNEAQ (reference sequence).

The V call is TRBV6-5, the J call TRBJ2-7, with TRBD2 identical over 10 bases. The CDR3 sequence is 14 residues long. Germline CDR1 MNHEY, CDR2 SVGAGI. Unmatched junction bases numbered 7, after V lost 6 bases and J lost 5 bases. The DNA of the CDR3 is TGTGCCAGCAGGTCTAGCGGGAGCAAGAACGAGCAGTACTTC. It yields the protein CASRSSGSKNEQYF.

Comment on this clone: At one end the junction does not follow the germline gene, possibly because of a read error. The rearrangement uses TRBV5-1 and TRBJ1-2; 8 bases match TRBD1. CDR3 size: 14 residues. In germline, CDR1 is SGHRS, CDR2 YFSETQ. The chain's CDR3 is CVSSSGQGPYGYTF. CDR3 DNA: TGCGTCAGCAGCTCTGGACAGGGACCCTATGGCTACACCTTC.

The CDR3 is CASSEARGGYGYTF. CDR3 coding DNA: TGTGCCAGCAGTGAAGCAAGGGGCGGCTATGGCTACACCTTC. The rearrangement joins TRBV6-1 to TRBJ1-2; weak D call: TRBD1 (5 bases). This CDR3 is built from 14 residues. Germline CDR1 is MNHNS and CDR2 is SASEGT. Trimming took 0 bases from V and 4 from J, leaving 9 bases between them.

With regard to this clone: Germline and junction disagree at one end, which may indicate a read error. The gene calls are TRBV7-7 and TRBJ2-5; 11 positions match TRBD2. Germline CDR1 and CDR2: SSHAT and FNYEAQ (reference sequence). This CDR3 contains 15 residues. CDR3 in amino acids: CASSLLAGVIETQYF. DNA for the CDR3: TGTGCTAGCAGCTTACTAGCGGGAGTAATTGAGACCCAGTACTTC.

V and J are TRBV14 and TRBJ1-2; unclear D gene. Germline values: CDR1 SGHDN, CDR2 FVKESK. The CDR3 loop spans 13 amino acids. Trimming removed 1 base at V and 4 bases at J, with 7 bases between. CDR3 coding DNA: TGTGCCAGCAGCCAAGGGGAGACCTATGGCTACACCTTC. It translates to CASSQGETYGYTF.

This clone showed up just once. The rearrangement links TRBV18 to TRBJ1-2; D gene ambiguous. From germline, CDR1 is KGHSH and CDR2 LQKENI. The CDR3 is 15 residues long. The V end lost 5 bases, the J end lost 1 base, and 14 bases lay between the germline ends. This CDR3 is CASSEAPQNNYGYTF. CDR3 in DNA: TGTGCCAGCTCAGAGGCCCCTCAAAATAACTATGGCTACACCTTC.

This clone has only a few counts. V usage is TRBV19 and J usage is TRBJ2-1; TRBD2 agrees at 13 bases. J gave up 15 bases and V 5 bases, and 10 bases lay outside the gene matches. This CDR3 has 14 residues. Germline loops: CDR1 LNHDA, CDR2 SQIVND (reference sequence). The CDR3: CASSSGLAGVYMFF. CDR3 bases: TGTGCCAGTAGTTCCGGACTAGCGGGAGTTTATATGTTCTTC. The full variable domain, with the rest looked up from reference TRBV19 and TRBJ2-1, is DGGITQSPKYLFRKEGQNVTLSCEQNLNHDAMYWYRQDPGQGLRLIYYSQIVNDFQKGDIAEGYSVSREKKESFPLTVTSAQKNPTAFYLCASSSGLAGVYMFFGPGTRLTVL.

With regard to this clone: Distinct nucleotide sequences in the sample also encode this CDR3. CDR3: CASSFSSGADYGYTF. As DNA, the CDR3 is TGTGCCAGCAGTTTTAGTTCAGGGGCGGACTATGGCTACACCTTC. J is TRBJ1-2 and V is TRBV28, with D possibly matching TRBD1 (6 bases). The germline V gene has CDR1 MDHEN and CDR2 SYDVKM. V was cut by 3 bases and J by 3 bases, with 14 bases left in between. The CDR3 is 15 residues long.

This clone was picked up a small number of times. The rearrangement joins TRBV19 to TRBJ2-1; 13 bases are a match to TRBD2. V lost 6 bases and J lost 3; bases outside the gene matches: 2. The CDR3 has 15 amino acids. CDR1 and CDR2 from the germline V gene are LNHDA and SQIVND (reference sequence). This CDR3 reads CASSGTSGDYNEQFF. CDR3 in DNA: TGTGCCAGTAGCGGGACTAGCGGGGACTACAATGAGCAGTTCTTC.

This sequence joins TRBV7-2 and TRBJ2-5; D remains ambiguous. From germline, CDR1 is SGHTA and CDR2 FQGNSA. The CDR3 contains 13 residues. The V gene lost 1 base and the J gene lost 3 bases, with 6 bases spanning the gap. The CDR3 DNA sequence: TGTGCCAGCAGCTTAGTGGGCGAAGAGACCCAGTACTTC. As protein: CASSLVGEETQYF. The whole variable domain, remainder taken from reference TRBV7-2 and TRBJ2-5, is GAGVSQSPSNKVTEKGKDVELRCDPISGHTALYWYRQSLGQGLEFLIYFQGNSAPDKSGLPSDRFSAERTGGSVSTLTIQRTQQEDSAVYLCASSLVGEETQYFGPGTRLLVL.

This clone has just one count. The rearrangement uses TRBV10-3 and TRBJ1-1, with 7 bases fitting TRBD1. The germline V gene has CDR1 ENHRY and CDR2 SYGVKD. The CDR3 has 15 amino acids. The junction had 7 bases not matched to a gene; V was cut back by 6 bases and J by 0 bases. The CDR3 region has the DNA TGTGCCATCAGCCCTTCGACAGGGTTGAACACTGAAGCTTTCTTT. Residues: CAISPSTGLNTEAFF.

This chain connects TRBV28 to TRBJ2-7; 7 bases fit TRBD2. Losses at the gene ends were 10 bases for V and 1 base for J; bases not matched to a gene: 10. The CDR3 is 14 amino acids. Germline-derived CDR1 and CDR2 are MDHEN and SYDVKM. CDR3 sequence reads: CAIHPLGGSYEQYF. The CDR3 DNA is TGTGCCATACACCCTCTCGGGGGGTCCTACGAGCAGTACTTC. Full variable domain (missing parts from reference TRBV28 and TRBJ2-7): DVKVTQSSRYLVKRTGEKVFLECVQDMDHENMFWYRQDPGLGLRLIYFSYDVKMKEKGDIPEGYSVSREKKERFSLILESASTNQTSMYLCAIHPLGGSYEQYFGPGTRLTVT.

This clone was recorded only once. This chain joins TRBV7-9 and TRBJ2-5, with 8 bases fitting TRBD2. With 5 bases clipped from V and 5 bases from J, the junction kept 13 bases outside the gene matches. The CDR3 has 16 amino acids. Per the germline V gene, CDR1 is SEHNR and CDR2 is FQNEAQ (reference sequence). CDR3 nucleotides: TGTGCCAGCAGCCGACAGGCGGGAGGATCGGGGGAGACCCAGTACTTC. Its protein product is CASSRQAGGSGETQYF.

In regard to this clone: Germline and junction disagree at one end, which may indicate a read error. The rearrangement uses TRBV20-1 and TRBJ2-7, with D perhaps TRBD2 (6 bases). The CDR3 is 11 residues long. Germline V gene data show CDR1 as DFQATT and CDR2 as SNEGSKA (reference sequence). The CDR3 DNA sequence: TGCAGACCAAGTCGGGAGTACGAGCGGTACTTC. It translates to CRPSREYERYF.

The chain carries TRBV6-1 and TRBJ1-2, with 7 positions matching TRBD1. Germline V lookup: CDR1 MNHNS, CDR2 SASEGT. The CDR3 length is 16 residues. After removal of 4 bases from V and 8 bases from J, the junction contained 16 bases not matched to a gene. The CDR3 here is CASSASNTGVGRGYTF. CDR3 bases: TGTGCCAGCAGTGCGTCCAATACAGGGGTCGGCAGGGGCTACACCTTC.

The V call is TRBV29-1, the J call TRBJ2-1, with D possibly TRBD1 on 6 matching bases. Trimming took 6 bases from V and 10 from J, leaving 13 bases between them. CDR1 SQVTM and CDR2 ANQGSEA come from the germline V gene. The CDR3 covers 11 residues. The CDR3 DNA reads TGCAGCGTACAACAGGGTCAGGAGCAGTTCTTC. This translates into CSVQQGQEQFF.